These T cell receptor beta chains were read from a single sample in a study of identical twins. TCRdb re-called the 5' RACE reads through MiXCR, storing one row per CDR3 protein. The data show 1,800,000 or so distinct CDR3 sequences, with less than 40% seen just once and 0.27% held by the top ten. Sequencing was done on a sample of cord blood. The receptors stem from a newborn girl in good health. CDR3s include the opening cysteine and the closing phenylalanine or tryptophan. The order of the fields is CDR3 DNA, CDR3 protein, CDR3 length, clone size, J gene, D gene, V gene. The D gene is left open where the match is weak. A clone size is listed for some rows: how often the clone was seen (once, few, many), or a class if it is expanded.

CDR3nt: TGCAGTGCCCCCAAGGGTGCGGGCGAGCAGTACTTC; CDR3aa: CSAPKGAGEQYF; len: 12; abundance: -; j_gene: TRBJ2-7; d_gene: -; v_gene: TRBV20-1
CDR3nt: TGCAGCGAAAATGACAGGGACTATGGCTACACCTTC; CDR3aa: CSENDRDYGYTF; len: 12; abundance: -; j_gene: TRBJ1-2; d_gene: TRBD1; v_gene: TRBV20-1
CDR3nt: TGTGCCAGCATGCGGGACTTCGCCTACGAGCAGTACTTC; CDR3aa: CASMRDFAYEQYF; len: 13; abundance: many; j_gene: TRBJ2-7; d_gene: -; v_gene: TRBV25-1
CDR3nt: TGTGCCAGCAGCAAAGAACTAGCGAGAAGCTCCTACGAGCAGTACTTC; CDR3aa: CASSKELARSSYEQYF; len: 16; abundance: -; j_gene: TRBJ2-7; d_gene: -; v_gene: TRBV21-1
CDR3nt: TGTGCCAGCAGTGTCCTCGGGAGAGGGGCCAAAAACATTCAGTACTTC; CDR3aa: CASSVLGRGAKNIQYF; len: 16; abundance: few; j_gene: TRBJ2-4; d_gene: -; v_gene: TRBV2
CDR3nt: TGTGCCAGCGGTTTCCAGGGGGCAAGGAATGAGCAGTTCTTC; CDR3aa: CASGFQGARNEQFF; len: 14; abundance: -; j_gene: TRBJ2-1; d_gene: TRBD1; v_gene: TRBV28
CDR3nt: TGTGCCAGCACTTTAGCGGGGCCGACCTACGAGCAGTACTTC; CDR3aa: CASTLAGPTYEQYF; len: 14; abundance: -; j_gene: TRBJ2-7; d_gene: TRBD2; v_gene: TRBV2
CDR3nt: TGTGCCAGCAGCAAAGTTCGGGCGGGGGGGAAGACGAAGGGCTACACCTTC; CDR3aa: CASSKVRAGGKTKGYTF; len: 17; abundance: -; j_gene: TRBJ1-2; d_gene: -; v_gene: TRBV21-1
CDR3nt: TGTGCCAGCAGCCCGACCTCGGGAATAGGAGGCTACAATGAGCAGTACTTC; CDR3aa: CASSPTSGIGGYNEQYF; len: 17; abundance: -; j_gene: TRBJ2-7; d_gene: -; v_gene: TRBV3-1
CDR3nt: TGCGCCAGCAATCTGGGAGACTACGAGCAGTACTTC; CDR3aa: CASNLGDYEQYF; len: 12; abundance: few; j_gene: TRBJ2-7; d_gene: -; v_gene: TRBV5-1
CDR3nt: TGTGCCATCAGTGGTAAAACTAGCGGAGGGAGGGACAATGAGCAGTACTTC; CDR3aa: CAISGKTSGGRDNEQYF; len: 17; abundance: -; j_gene: TRBJ2-5; d_gene: TRBD2; v_gene: TRBV10-3
CDR3nt: TGCAGTGCTAGAGAGTATGCGGGGGGGCCCTACGAGCAGTACTTC; CDR3aa: CSAREYAGGPYEQYF; len: 15; abundance: few; j_gene: TRBJ2-7; d_gene: TRBD2; v_gene: TRBV20-1
CDR3nt: TGTGCCAGTCGGGGGACTGGGACACAAGAGACCCAGTACTTC; CDR3aa: CASRGTGTQETQYF; len: 14; abundance: -; j_gene: TRBJ2-5; d_gene: -; v_gene: TRBV3-1
CDR3nt: TGCAGTGCTAGAGCATCTAGCGGACTCGGGCATACGCAGTATTTT; CDR3aa: CSARASSGLGHTQYF; len: 15; abundance: few; j_gene: TRBJ2-3; d_gene: TRBD2; v_gene: TRBV20-1
CDR3nt: TGTGCCAGCAGTTCGGCCGTTGGCAGGGAAGGTAACGAGCAGTACTTC; CDR3aa: CASSSAVGREGNEQYF; len: 16; abundance: -; j_gene: TRBJ2-7; d_gene: -; v_gene: TRBV28
CDR3nt: TGCAGCGTTCGAGGCAGATCCAAAAACATTCAGTACTTC; CDR3aa: CSVRGRSKNIQYF; len: 13; abundance: many; j_gene: TRBJ2-4; d_gene: -; v_gene: TRBV29-1